This TCR beta chain stems from a study of CD8 T cells in Susac syndrome. Random hexamers were used to reverse transcribe an amount of roughly 0.45 to 1 ug RNA. A single record per CDR3 protein comes from TCRdb applying MiXCR to the immunoSEQ multiplex PCR reads. Of some 300,000 distinct CDR3 sequences in the sample, around 89% are singletons; the top ten hold around 0.18%. This clonotype is a singleton in its sample. V was clipped by 2 bases and J by 3 bases, with 13 bases between them. This CDR3 has 16 residues. The source is a human donor with multiple sclerosis. The material sequenced was CD8+ T cells from PBMCs. The chain joins TRBV12-3 or TRBV12-4 to TRBJ2-2, with a possible D match to TRBD1 (6 bases). The CDR3 DNA is TGTGCCAGCAGTTTACCGACAGGCTTCGACACCGGGGAGCTGTTTTTT. As protein: CASSLPTGFDTGELFF.